Described below is a single T cell receptor beta chain sequence and its context. The antigen is unknown. This sample is part of a study of OX40 agonist ivuxolimab in advanced cancers. The study's findings and limits: Circulating CD4+ and CD8+ T cells showed clonal expansion by week 6 at 0.1 to 3.0 mg/kg.

Profiled with immunoSEQ multiplex PCR; TCRdb holds only in-frame clones, not every one. The sample lists about 69,000 clones, 90% occurring once. CDR3 length: 13 amino acids. CDR1 and CDR2 (germline): SGHDN, FVKESK. With V trimmed by 7 bases and J by 6 bases, 8 bases remained unmatched. The V call is TRBV14, the J call TRBJ1-1; 7 bases are a match to TRBD1. The sequence was collected from an adult with an advanced solid tumor such as melanoma, head and neck, liver or kidney cancer. The sample here was CD4+ or CD8+ T cells sorted from blood, taken in a trial of the OX40 agonist ivuxolimab. CDR3 sequence (DNA): TGTGCCAGCACAGAGGACAGGTGGGCTGAAGCTTTCTTT. Translating it yields CASTEDRWAEAFF. Full variable domain (missing parts from reference TRBV14 and TRBJ1-1): EAGVTQFPSHSVIEKGQTVTLRCDPISGHDNLYWYRRVMGKEIKFLLHFVKESKQDESGMPNNRFLAERTGGTYSTLKVQPAELEDSGVYFCASTEDRWAEAFFGQGTRLTVV.